This T cell receptor (beta chain) was sequenced during a study of CD8 T cells in ankylosing spondylitis. Broader study findings: Researchers report that disease-linked clones proved CD8+ and relatively rare in peripheral blood. Before this, some motif variants had been reported in reactive arthritis synovial fluid and blood. According to the report, clones linked to the disease were significantly enriched in matched synovial fluid samples taken from ankylosing spondylitis patients. In ankylosing spondylitis blood, a motif of about 8 highly homologous TCR beta variants appeared characteristic.

Via MiXCR, TCRdb re-called the 5' RACE reads, giving one row per CDR3 protein. This table has 200,000 to 300,000 distinct CDR3 sequences, more than 20% appearing once. Germline values: CDR1 DFQATT, CDR2 SNEGSKA (reference sequence). This CDR3 comprises 15 residues. Trimming left V 6 bases short and J 7 bases short, with 19 bases between. Note on this clonotype: Its matching antigen is unknown.

The sample taken for sequencing was blood, either unsorted or a sorted T cell fraction (not recorded which). V usage is TRBV20-1 and J usage is TRBJ1-6; D may be TRBD1 (5 bases). The TCR sequence derives from a male donor with ankylosing spondylitis or in good health (not recorded which). For the CDR3, the DNA is TGCAGTGCCACCCGGGGGAGCTCCACGAATTCACCCCTCCACTTT. Encoded protein: CSATRGSSTNSPLHF.